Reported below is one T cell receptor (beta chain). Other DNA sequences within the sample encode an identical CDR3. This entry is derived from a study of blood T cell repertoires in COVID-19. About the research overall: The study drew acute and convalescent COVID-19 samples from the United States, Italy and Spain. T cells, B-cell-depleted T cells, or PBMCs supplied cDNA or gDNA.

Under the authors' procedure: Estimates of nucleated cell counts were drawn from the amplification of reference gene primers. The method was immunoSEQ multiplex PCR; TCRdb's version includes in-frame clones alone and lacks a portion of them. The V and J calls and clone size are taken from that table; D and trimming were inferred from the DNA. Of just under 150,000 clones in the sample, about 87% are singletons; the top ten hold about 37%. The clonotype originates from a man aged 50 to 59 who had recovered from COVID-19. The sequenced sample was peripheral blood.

The CDR3 protein is CASSDSGGAYNEQFF. The CDR3 bases are TGTGCCAGCAGTGACAGCGGGGGGGCCTACAATGAGCAGTTCTTC. The genes are TRBV6-4 and TRBJ2-1; 10 positions match TRBD2. The CDR3 spans 15 residues. Germline V CDR1 and CDR2: MRHNA, SNTAGT. V was pared by 2 bases and J by 2 bases, with 0 bases of the junction left unmatched.